One and the same sample provided the 26 T cell receptor beta chains below, sequenced in a study of cytomegalovirus exposure and HLA in healthy donors. Researchers ran the PCR with 60 Vbeta and 13 Jbeta primers. Assay: immunoSEQ multiplex PCR; the TCRdb copy retains only in-frame clones and omits some. The sample has some 130,000 clones; approximately 60% are singletons. What was sequenced was PBMCs. These receptors originate from a human donor in good health.

The genes are TRBV5-1 and TRBJ2-2; TRBD2 is a possible D gene (7 bases). The CDR3 loop spans 16 amino acids. CDR1 SGHRS and CDR2 YFSETQ come from the germline V gene. Trimming removed 0 bases from V and 10 bases from J, with 19 bases in between. CDR3 loop: CASSLELGGAREELFF. The CDR3 region has the DNA TGCGCCAGCAGCTTGGAATTGGGGGGGGCCCGAGAGGAGCTGTTTTTT.

This clone was picked up a small number of times. The gene calls are TRBV4-1 and TRBJ2-1; no reliable D call. V lost 5 bases, J lost 3 bases, and 17 bases lay in between. The germline gives CDR1 MGHRA, CDR2 YSYEKL. The CDR3 sequence is 16 residues long. CDR3 bases: TGCGCCAGCAGCTCTCCCGTTCGGGTTATCTACAATGAGCAGTTCTTC. Encoded protein: CASSSPVRVIYNEQFF.

This clone has only a few counts. This chain uses TRBV14 with TRBJ2-1, with 8 positions matching TRBD2. With 4 bases clipped from V and 7 bases from J, the junction kept 9 bases outside the gene matches. The CDR3 loop spans 15 amino acids. Germline CDR1 is SGHDN and CDR2 is FVKESK. The CDR3 DNA sequence: TGTGCCAGCAGCCCCGGGACTAGGATTGAGAATGAGCAGTTCTTC. It codes for CASSPGTRIENEQFF.

To note about this clone: Additional DNA sequences in this sample encode the identical CDR3. This chain joins TRBV7-9 and TRBJ2-3; 9 bases fit TRBD1. This CDR3 comprises 14 residues. Germline CDR1 reads SEHNR; CDR2 reads FQNEAQ (reference sequence). Germline trimming cut 4 bases from V and 2 bases from J; bases unmatched to any gene: 1. In nucleotides, the CDR3 is TGTGCCAGCAGCTCACAGGGGGCCACAGATACGCAGTATTTT. The encoded protein is CASSSQGATDTQYF.

V usage is TRBV5-1 and J usage is TRBJ2-3; D might be TRBD2 (8 bases). Deletions cut 3 bases from V and 2 bases from J, with 13 bases between. Germline V gene sequence: CDR1 SGHRS, CDR2 YFSETQ. This CDR3 has 15 residues. Written as DNA, the CDR3 is TGCGCCAGCAGCTCGGGAGGGACAGACACAGATACGCAGTATTTT. This codes for CASSSGGTDTDTQYF.

The chain has TRBV9 and TRBJ2-5; the D gene is possibly TRBD1 (6 bases). Germline CDR1 SGDLS, CDR2 YYNGEE. V dropped 1 base and J dropped 8 bases, with 21 bases sitting between them. CDR3 size: 16 residues. The CDR3 protein is CASSVRGGDGDATQYF. The CDR3 DNA sequence: TGTGCCAGCAGCGTAAGAGGGGGAGACGGGGACGCTACCCAGTACTTC.

This chain joins TRBV18 and TRBJ1-1, with 9 bases aligning to TRBD1. V dropped 5 bases and J dropped 6; count of bases not matched to a gene: 10. The CDR3 is 15 residues long. Germline CDR1 and CDR2: KGHSH and LQKENI. CDR3 region: CASSTLQGAGAEAFF. DNA of the CDR3: TGTGCCAGCTCAACCTTACAGGGGGCAGGGGCTGAAGCTTTCTTT.

The chain uses TRBV4-1 and TRBJ1-2, with a possible D match to TRBD1 (5 bases). Trimming cost V 3 bases and J 8 bases, with 16 bases left between them. This CDR3 region has 14 residues. Germline V gives CDR1 MGHRA, CDR2 YSYEKL. The CDR3 protein is CASSHSGALGGYTF. The CDR3 nucleotides are TGCGCCAGCAGCCACTCTGGGGCCCTCGGCGGCTACACCTTC.

This chain uses TRBV6-5 with TRBJ2-7, with 9 bases lining up with TRBD2. V trimming: 0 bases; J trimming: 4 bases; junction bases outside the gene matches: 7. The germline CDR1 and CDR2 sequences are MNHEY and SVGAGI. This CDR3 is 16 amino acids long. Written as DNA, the CDR3 is TGTGCCAGCAGTTACTCGATAGCGGGAGTAGCGTACGAGCAGTACTTC. Its translation: CASSYSIAGVAYEQYF.

The chain joins TRBV27 to TRBJ2-3; TRBD2 is a possible D gene (7 bases). In germline, CDR1 is MNHEY, CDR2 SMNVEV (reference sequence). The CDR3 totals 14 residues. The ends were cut back, 7 bases at V and 6 bases at J, with 17 bases in the middle. The CDR3 loop is CASKNPKGGDTQYF. The CDR3 DNA sequence: TGTGCCAGCAAGAACCCCAAGGGGGGGGATACGCAGTATTTT.

The V and J genes are TRBV5-6 and TRBJ2-7; 11 positions match TRBD1. In germline, CDR1 is SGHDT, CDR2 YYEEEE. J was trimmed by 4 bases and V by 3 bases; bases with no gene match: 3. The CDR3 runs 14 residues. Here the CDR3 reads CASSWGTGGYEQYF. Here the CDR3 DNA reads TGTGCCAGCAGCTGGGGGACAGGGGGATACGAGCAGTACTTC.

V and J are TRBV29-1 and TRBJ2-1; TRBD1 might be the D (6 bases). Germline V gene lookup returns CDR1 SQVTM and CDR2 ANQGSEA. Deletions cut 3 bases from V and 5 bases from J, with 14 bases between. CDR3 size: 14 residues. This CDR3 reads CSVEPERDNNEQFF. Here the CDR3 DNA reads TGCAGCGTTGAGCCCGAGAGGGACAACAATGAGCAGTTCTTC.

The chain carries TRBV27 and TRBJ2-7; 11 nucleotides align to TRBD1. Germline V CDR1 and CDR2: MNHEY, SMNVEV (reference sequence). The CDR3 has 14 residues. After removal of 9 bases from V and 0 bases from J, the junction contained 4 bases not matched to a gene. The CDR3 nucleotides are TGTGCCAGTGGGACAGGGGGAAACTCCTACGAGCAGTACTTC. It specifies CASGTGGNSYEQYF.

The genes are TRBV9 and TRBJ2-4; D is uncertain. There are 14 residues in the CDR3. The V gene's germline CDR1 is SGDLS and CDR2 YYNGEE. V was shortened by 0 bases and J by 4 bases, with 8 bases between the two germline ends. The CDR3 DNA follows: TGTGCCAGCAGCGTAGACAGTCATAAAAACATTCAGTACTTC. It yields the protein CASSVDSHKNIQYF.

V usage is TRBV6-4 and J usage is TRBJ2-7; tentatively, D is TRBD2 (5 bases). V was cut by 2 bases and J by 6 bases, with 20 bases left in between. Germline V gene lookup returns CDR1 MRHNA and CDR2 SNTAGT. The CDR3 sequence is 16 residues long. The CDR3: CASSDEGLWPAGEQYF. CDR3 sequence (DNA): TGTGCCAGCAGTGACGAGGGCCTATGGCCCGCCGGCGAGCAGTACTTC.

Details on this clone: At the DNA level, this CDR3 is encoded by other sequences in the same sample as well. The chain combines TRBV27 with TRBJ2-7; 10 bases line up with TRBD1. CDR3 size: 14 residues. With V trimmed by 8 bases and J by 3 bases, 7 bases remained unmatched. Per germline, CDR1 MNHEY and CDR2 SMNVEV (reference sequence). CDR3 sequence: CASSAGTGDYEQYF. DNA for the CDR3: TGTGCCAGCTCGGCCGGGACAGGGGACTACGAGCAGTACTTC.

The chain is built from TRBV5-1 and TRBJ2-7; 8 nucleotides align to TRBD1. The CDR3 spans 15 residues. Losses at the gene ends were 0 bases for V and 6 bases for J; bases not matched to a gene: 8. The V gene's germline CDR1 is SGHRS and CDR2 YFSETQ. The chain's CDR3 is CASSLASQGAFEQYF. The CDR3 coding sequence is TGCGCCAGCAGCTTGGCGAGTCAGGGGGCCTTCGAGCAGTACTTC.

The rearrangement joins TRBV4-1 to TRBJ2-7; 9 bases are a match to TRBD2. There are 15 residues in the CDR3. V lost 1 base and J lost 1; bases outside the gene matches: 2. Germline V lookup: CDR1 MGHRA, CDR2 YSYEKL. CDR3 sequence: CASSQATSGSYEQYF. CDR3 nucleotides: TGCGCCAGCAGCCAAGCGACTAGCGGTTCCTACGAGCAGTACTTC.

This clone has only one observation. J is TRBJ1-5 and V is TRBV28; 8 bases are a match to TRBD1. Germline V gene sequence: CDR1 MDHEN, CDR2 SYDVKM. The ends lost 9 bases at V and 4 bases at J; junction bases unmatched: 11. The CDR3 is 15 residues long. CDR3 in amino acids: CASLWGTGGNQPQHF. The CDR3 DNA sequence: TGTGCCAGTCTGTGGGGGACAGGAGGAAATCAGCCCCAGCATTTT. Full variable domain (rest looked up from reference TRBV28 and TRBJ1-5): DVKVTQSSRYLVKRTGEKVFLECVQDMDHENMFWYRQDPGLGLRLIYFSYDVKMKEKGDIPEGYSVSREKKERFSLILESASTNQTSMYLCASLWGTGGNQPQHFGDGTRLSIL.

V gene TRBV6-5 combines with J gene TRBJ2-3, with 9 bases matching TRBD2. The length of the CDR3 is 15 residues. V trimming: 6 bases; J trimming: 6 bases; junction bases outside the gene matches: 10. CDR1 MNHEY and CDR2 SVGAGI come from the germline V gene. CDR3 residues: CASRDSGRGGDTQYF. The CDR3 coding sequence is TGTGCCAGCAGGGATAGCGGGAGAGGCGGGGATACGCAGTATTTT.

This clone was seen a single time. The CDR3 sequence is CASSFRDRSGELFF. The CDR3, as DNA: TGTGCCAGCAGCTTTCGGGACAGGTCCGGGGAGCTGTTTTTT. The chain carries TRBV6-5 and TRBJ2-2, with 8 bases aligning to TRBD1. The trim removed 6 bases at V and 6 bases at J, leaving 6 bases unmatched. The CDR3 is 14 residues long. Germline CDR1 reads MNHEY; CDR2 reads SVGAGI.

The V and J genes are TRBV5-1 and TRBJ2-3, with D possibly being TRBD2 (5 bases). V was shortened by 4 bases and J by 5 bases, with 17 bases between the two germline ends. The germline V gene encodes CDR1 SGHRS and CDR2 YFSETQ. This CDR3 is built from 15 residues. CDR3 DNA: TGCGCCAGCAGCCCCGGAGCGGCCCCGGGAGATACGCAGTATTTT. Encoded protein: CASSPGAAPGDTQYF. Combining the CDR3 with reference TRBV5-1 and TRBJ2-3 gives the whole variable domain KAGVTQTPRYLIKTRGQQVTLSCSPISGHRSVSWYQQTPGQGLQFLFEYFSETQRNKGNFPGRFSGRQFSNSRSEMNVSTLELGDSALYLCASSPGAAPGDTQYFGPGTRLTVL.

This chain connects TRBV2 to TRBJ2-7; D call uncertain. The V end lost 6 bases, the J end lost 1 base, and 4 bases lay between the germline ends. This CDR3 comprises 11 residues. Germline V gene lookup returns CDR1 SNHLY and CDR2 FYNNEI. The CDR3 is CASRESYEQYF. In nucleotides, the CDR3 is TGTGCCAGCAGAGAGTCCTACGAGCAGTACTTC.

This clone has a handful of counts. The genes are TRBV9 and TRBJ2-7; no firm D call. V lost 2 bases to trimming and J lost 0 bases, with 12 bases between them. The CDR3 consists of 15 residues. Germline CDR1 and CDR2: SGDLS and YYNGEE. This chain's CDR3 is CASSVDVTSSYEQYF. The CDR3 DNA is TGTGCCAGCAGCGTTGATGTCACGAGCTCCTACGAGCAGTACTTC.

V is TRBV11-1 and J is TRBJ1-1, with D possibly being TRBD1 (5 bases). The CDR3 sequence is 13 residues long. V shed 4 bases and J shed 10 bases, with 16 bases lying between them. CDR1 SGHAT and CDR2 FQDESV come from the germline V gene (reference sequence). The CDR3, as DNA: TGTGCCAGCAGCTCTCAGGGTGACCGGCCAGCTTTCTTT. It codes for CASSSQGDRPAFF.

This chain links TRBV2 with TRBJ2-5, with unresolved D. This CDR3 region has 14 residues. Germline V CDR1 and CDR2: SNHLY, FYNNEI. V lost 4 bases and J lost 9, with 18 bases in between. The CDR3, as DNA: TGTGCCAGCAGTGCCCTGAACCCGGGTGGTCCCCAGTACTTC. Its translation: CASSALNPGGPQYF.